A selection of T cell receptor beta chains follows, all from one sample in a study of beta chain features in type 1 diabetes. Sequencing used immunoSEQ multiplex PCR; TCRdb keeps in-frame clones, though not all of them. This sample has approximately 150,000 clones; about 12% occur once, and the top ten carry roughly 1.4%. The specimen sequenced was central memory CD4+ T cells from blood. The receptor set was obtained from a man aged 18 to 30 with type 1 diabetes. The CDR3 runs from the conserved cysteine through the conserved F or W. The D gene is left open where the match is weak. Only some rows state a clone size, as once, few, many or a class for expanded clones.

V,size,D,J,CDR3,DNA
TRBV2,many,TRBD1,TRBJ2-4,CASRDGTGIDIQYF,TGTGCCAGCAGGGACGGGACAGGGATTGACATTCAGTACTTC
TRBV4-1,few,.,TRBJ1-4,CASSQSSPRDEKLFF,TGCGCCAGCAGCCAATCGTCCCCGAGGGATGAAAAACTGTTTTTT
TRBV7-6,many,TRBD1,TRBJ1-4,CASSLYQGEGEKLFF,TGTGCCAGCAGCCTATACCAGGGGGAAGGCGAAAAACTGTTTTTT
TRBV6-5,few,.,TRBJ1-2,CASSRASSSLTF,TGTGCCAGCAGTCGCGCCAGTTCGTCCCTCACCTTC
TRBV9,once,TRBD1,TRBJ1-1,CASSVVRAGTVNTEAFF,TGTGCCAGCAGCGTAGTTCGGGCCGGGACAGTGAACACTGAAGCTTTCTTT
TRBV6-5,.,TRBD2,TRBJ2-1,CASKSGGAMPFF,TGTGCCAGCAAGAGCGGGGGGGCGATGCCGTTCTTC
TRBV7-9,few,.,TRBJ1-4,CASSLATDTSVKLFF,TGTGCCAGCAGCTTAGCGACAGATACCTCCGTAAAACTGTTTTTT
TRBV7-2,few,.,TRBJ1-5,CASSRNSNQPQHF,TGTGCCAGCAGCCGTAATTCGAATCAGCCCCAGCATTTT
TRBV10-3,few,.,TRBJ1-6,CAISESEGPAPLHF,TGTGCCATCAGTGAGTCGGAAGGTCCGGCACCCCTCCACTTT
TRBV2,few,.,TRBJ1-5,CASRTGTDNQPQHF,TGTGCCAGCAGAACCGGGACTGATAATCAGCCCCAGCATTTT
TRBV27,.,.,TRBJ1-2,CASSLSGATPNYGYTF,TGTGCCAGCAGTTTATCGGGGGCGACACCTAACTATGGCTACACCTTC
TRBV7-6,.,.,TRBJ1-1,CASSRGPNTEAFF,TGTGCCAGCAGCCGTGGGCCCAACACTGAAGCTTTCTTT
TRBV4-2,few,TRBD1,TRBJ1-1,CASSQGTGLGTEAFF,TGTGCCAGCAGCCAAGGGACAGGGCTAGGCACTGAAGCTTTCTTT
TRBV7-2,.,.,TRBJ2-5,CASSLAASREETQYF,TGTGCCAGCAGCTTAGCAGCCAGCAGAGAAGAGACCCAGTACTTC
TRBV6-5,.,.,TRBJ1-1,CASSYSAGGLGTEAFF,TGTGCCAGCAGTTACTCCGCTGGGGGGCTCGGCACTGAAGCTTTCTTT
TRBV27,few,.,TRBJ1-6,CASGLTNSPLHF,TGTGCCAGCGGTCTCACGAATTCACCCCTCCACTTT
TRBV9,.,.,TRBJ1-4,CASSPSVQGNEKLFF,TGTGCCAGCAGCCCATCCGTGCAGGGGAATGAAAAACTGTTTTTT
TRBV6-5,.,TRBD1,TRBJ1-2,CASSSVPTGVGGYTF,TGTGCCAGCAGTTCCGTACCTACAGGGGTTGGTGGCTACACCTTC
TRBV4-2,.,.,TRBJ2-7,CASSQVSGEQYF,TGTGCCAGCAGCCAAGTAAGTGGTGAGCAGTACTTC
TRBV30,few,.,TRBJ1-5,CAWSRAGSGPQHF,TGTGCCTGGAGTAGAGCGGGCTCTGGGCCCCAGCATTTT
TRBV29-1,few,TRBD1,TRBJ2-7,CSAGTEKPNEQYF,TGCAGCGCTGGGACAGAAAAACCCAACGAGCAGTACTTC
TRBV25-1,.,TRBD1,TRBJ2-1,CASYSDRVGYNEQFF,TGTGCCAGCTACTCAGACAGGGTCGGGTACAATGAGCAGTTCTTC
TRBV2,few,.,TRBJ1-1,CASSEVRSNTEAFF,TGTGCCAGCAGTGAAGTTCGATCGAACACTGAAGCTTTCTTT
TRBV6-1,few,.,TRBJ2-7,CASALFESYEQYF,TGTGCCAGCGCCCTGTTTGAGTCCTACGAGCAGTACTTC
TRBV25-1,many,.,TRBJ2-4,CASSDPAKNIQYF,TGTGCCAGCAGTGATCCCGCCAAAAACATTCAGTACTTC